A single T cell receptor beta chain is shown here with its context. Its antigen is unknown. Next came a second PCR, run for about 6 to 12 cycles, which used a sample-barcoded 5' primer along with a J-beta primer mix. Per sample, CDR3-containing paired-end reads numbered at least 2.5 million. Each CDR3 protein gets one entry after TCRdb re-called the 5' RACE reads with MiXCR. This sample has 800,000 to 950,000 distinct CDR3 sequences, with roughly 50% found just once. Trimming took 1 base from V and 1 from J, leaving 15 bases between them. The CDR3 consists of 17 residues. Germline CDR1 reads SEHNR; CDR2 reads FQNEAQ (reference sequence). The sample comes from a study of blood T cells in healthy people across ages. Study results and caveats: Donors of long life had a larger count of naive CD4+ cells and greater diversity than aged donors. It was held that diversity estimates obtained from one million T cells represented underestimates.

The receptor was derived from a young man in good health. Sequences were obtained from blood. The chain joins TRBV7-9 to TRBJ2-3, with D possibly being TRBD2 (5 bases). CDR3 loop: CASSLGSGNVGTDTQYF. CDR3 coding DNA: TGTGCCAGCAGCTTAGGTTCCGGGAACGTCGGCACAGATACGCAGTATTTT.